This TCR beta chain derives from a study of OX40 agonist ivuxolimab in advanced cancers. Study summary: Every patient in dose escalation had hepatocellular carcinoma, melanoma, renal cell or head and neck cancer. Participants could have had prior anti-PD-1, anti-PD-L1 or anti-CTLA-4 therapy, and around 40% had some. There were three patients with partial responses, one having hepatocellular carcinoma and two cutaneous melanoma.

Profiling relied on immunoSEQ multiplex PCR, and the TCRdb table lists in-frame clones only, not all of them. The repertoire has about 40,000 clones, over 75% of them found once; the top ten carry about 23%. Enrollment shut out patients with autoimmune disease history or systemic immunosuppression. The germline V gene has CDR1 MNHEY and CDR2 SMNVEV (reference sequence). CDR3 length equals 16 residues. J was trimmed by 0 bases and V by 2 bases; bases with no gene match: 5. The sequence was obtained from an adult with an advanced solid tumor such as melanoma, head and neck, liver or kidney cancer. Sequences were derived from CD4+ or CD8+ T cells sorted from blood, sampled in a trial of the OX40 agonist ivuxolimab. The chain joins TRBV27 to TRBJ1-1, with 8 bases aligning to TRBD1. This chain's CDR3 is CASSLGQGDMNTEAFF. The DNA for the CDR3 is TGTGCCAGCAGTTTAGGACAGGGAGACATGAACACTGAAGCTTTCTTT.